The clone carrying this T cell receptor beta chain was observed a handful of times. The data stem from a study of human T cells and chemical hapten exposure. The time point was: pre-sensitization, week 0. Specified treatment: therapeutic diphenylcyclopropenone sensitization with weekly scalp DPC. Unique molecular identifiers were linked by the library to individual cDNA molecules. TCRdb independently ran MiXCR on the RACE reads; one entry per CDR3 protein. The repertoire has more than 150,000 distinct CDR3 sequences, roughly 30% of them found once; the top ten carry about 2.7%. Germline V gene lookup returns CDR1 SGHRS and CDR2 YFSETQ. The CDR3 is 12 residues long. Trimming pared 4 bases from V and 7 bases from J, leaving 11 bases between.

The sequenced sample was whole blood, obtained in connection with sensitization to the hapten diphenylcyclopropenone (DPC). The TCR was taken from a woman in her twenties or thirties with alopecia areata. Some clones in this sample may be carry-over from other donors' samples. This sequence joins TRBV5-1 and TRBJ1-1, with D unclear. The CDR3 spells CASSLGDGEAFF. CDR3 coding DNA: TGCGCCAGCAGCCTGGGAGACGGTGAAGCTTTCTTT.